This T cell receptor (beta chain) was recorded in a study of T cells in Graves' hyperthyroidism and ophthalmopathy. Study information: Peripheral blood was obtained at initial diagnosis, preceding any treatment. Study outcomes and limitations: Stable hyperthyroidism was separated from ophthalmopathy by a model based on 13 V-J features. Clonotypes that were expanded in thyroid above 0.001 mostly appeared in blood too.

Thyroid ultrasound, orbital computed tomography, clinical symptoms, and serum thyroxine and TRAb underpinned diagnoses. V shed 5 bases and J shed 6 bases, with 19 bases lying between them. Germline assignment: CDR1 ENHRY and CDR2 SYGVKD. The CDR3 consists of 15 residues. This clonotype was recorded many times. The target antigen is unknown. The TCR beta CDR3 regions underwent amplification using RNA transcripts as the source. HTBI primers were the set used in a first-round RT-PCR of the TCR CDR3. TCRdb re-analysed the multiplex PCR reads in MiXCR, keeping a single row per CDR3 protein. Here the sample spans 500,000 to 550,000 distinct CDR3 sequences, less than 25% being singletons.

The TCR sequence derives from a man between 18 and 35 years old with Graves' hyperthyroidism. The chain joins TRBV10-3 to TRBJ1-2; possibly TRBD1 for D (5 bases). The sequenced sample consisted of blood. The CDR3 loop reads CAISFVGGTSHGYTF. DNA for the CDR3: TGTGCCATCAGTTTTGTGGGGGGGACCTCGCATGGCTACACCTTC.